These 22 T cell receptor beta chains were sequenced from one sample in a study of blood T cell repertoires in COVID-19. Generated by immunoSEQ multiplex PCR, the TCRdb table keeps only in-frame clones and is missing some. The repertoire holds about 100,000 clones, with 90% as singletons. Sequenced material: peripheral blood. The receptors shown here come from a man aged 50 to 59 with acute or convalescent COVID-19.

The V call is TRBV7-8, the J call TRBJ2-3; the D is unclear. The germline CDR1 and CDR2 sequences are SGHVS and FQNEAQ. The CDR3 is made up of 13 amino acids. V was cut by 1 base and J by 3 bases, with 5 bases left in between. The CDR3 spells CASSLVQTDTQYF. CDR3 in DNA: TGTGCCAGCAGCTTAGTACAGACAGATACGCAGTATTTT.

The chain employs TRBV5-6 and TRBJ2-3; 7 bases align to TRBD2. J lost 2 bases, V lost 0 bases, and 6 bases had no gene match. The CDR3 covers 16 residues. CDR1 SGHDT and CDR2 YYEEEE come from the germline V gene. The CDR3 region is CASSLAPSGNTDTQYF. As DNA, the CDR3 is TGTGCCAGCAGCTTGGCCCCTAGCGGAAACACAGATACGCAGTATTTT.

V gene TRBV19 combines with J gene TRBJ2-7; TRBD2 agrees at 10 bases. This CDR3 has 15 residues. The germline V gene has CDR1 LNHDA and CDR2 SQIVND (reference sequence). J was trimmed by 6 bases and V by 4 bases; bases with no gene match: 9. The CDR3: CASSTKAGGPSEQYF. The CDR3 nucleotides are TGTGCCAGTAGTACAAAAGCGGGAGGGCCTAGCGAGCAGTACTTC. Complete variable domain (other parts from reference TRBV19 and TRBJ2-7): DGGITQSPKYLFRKEGQNVTLSCEQNLNHDAMYWYRQDPGQGLRLIYYSQIVNDFQKGDIAEGYSVSREKKESFPLTVTSAQKNPTAFYLCASSTKAGGPSEQYFGPGTRLTVT.

The V gene is TRBV11-3, the J gene TRBJ1-2, with 9 positions matching TRBD1. The CDR3 runs 13 residues. CDR1 and CDR2 from the germline V gene are SGHNT and YENEEA. The J segment lost 5 bases and the V segment lost 5 bases, leaving 3 bases of the junction unmatched. The CDR3 sequence: CASSHRGLYGYTF. CDR3 in DNA: TGTGCCAGCAGCCACAGGGGGCTGTATGGCTACACCTTC. The full variable domain, completed using reference TRBV11-3 and TRBJ1-2, is EAGVVQSPRYKIIEKKQPVAFWCNPISGHNTLYWYLQNLGQGPELLIRYENEEAVDDSQLPKDRFSAERLKGVDSTLKIQPAELGDSAVYLCASSHRGLYGYTFGSGTRLTVV.

This chain joins TRBV6-6 and TRBJ1-6; the match to TRBD1 covers 7 bases. With V trimmed by 5 bases and J by 6 bases, 13 bases remained unmatched. Germline CDR1 is MNHNY and CDR2 is SVGAGI (reference sequence). The CDR3 has 17 amino acids. CDR3 in amino acids: CASSRQGIGVVNSPLHF. For the CDR3, the DNA is TGTGCCAGCAGTCGACAGGGTATTGGAGTTGTTAATTCACCCCTCCACTTT.

V gene TRBV9 combines with J gene TRBJ2-3; TRBD2 matches 14 bases. The V gene's germline CDR1 is SGDLS and CDR2 YYNGEE. CDR3 length: 18 residues. The J segment lost 2 bases and the V segment lost 3 bases, leaving 8 bases of the junction unmatched. The CDR3 DNA follows: TGTGCCAGCAGCGGCGGGACTAGCGGGAGATCAAACACAGATACGCAGTATTTT. Its protein is CASSGGTSGRSNTDTQYF.

The chain employs TRBV20-1 and TRBJ1-1; D gene ambiguous. The CDR3 sequence is 11 residues long. Deletions cut 0 bases from V and 8 bases from J, with 7 bases between. Germline loops: CDR1 DFQATT, CDR2 SNEGSKA (reference sequence). For the CDR3, the DNA is TGCAGTGCTAGAGATTGGAGGGAAGCTTTCTTT. Its translation is CSARDWREAFF.

The J gene is TRBJ2-7, the V gene TRBV7-9; D ambiguous. CDR1 is SEHNR and CDR2 is FQNEAQ in the germline V gene (reference sequence). The CDR3 has 12 amino acids. V dropped 4 bases and J dropped 12 bases, with 16 bases sitting between them. CDR3 region: CASSSSGEGLYF. DNA for the CDR3: TGTGCCAGCAGCTCCTCAGGCGAAGGCCTGTACTTC. The full variable domain, rest sourced from reference TRBV7-9 and TRBJ2-7, is DTGVSQNPRHKITKRGQNVTFRCDPISEHNRLYWYRQTLGQGPEFLTYFQNEAQLEKSRLLSDRFSAERPKGSFSTLEIQRTEQGDSAMYLCASSSSGEGLYFGPGTRLTVT.

The sample holds one count of this clone. This chain links TRBV19 with TRBJ2-5; 9 bases are a match to TRBD2. The CDR3 spans 18 residues. V was pared by 1 base and J by 0 bases, with 9 bases of the junction left unmatched. Germline V gene sequence: CDR1 LNHDA, CDR2 SQIVND (reference sequence). Here the CDR3 reads CASSIAFRLAENQETQYF. The CDR3 DNA is TGTGCCAGTAGTATAGCTTTCCGACTAGCGGAGAACCAAGAGACCCAGTACTTC.

The V call is TRBV24-1, the J call TRBJ1-1, with D hard to call. Germline CDR1 KGHDR, CDR2 SFDVKD. The CDR3 loop spans 12 amino acids. Trimming stripped 3 bases from V and 5 bases from J, with 6 bases between. The CDR3 protein is CATSDPGTEAFF. The CDR3 DNA follows: TGTGCCACCAGTGATCCCGGGACTGAAGCTTTCTTT.

This chain connects TRBV9 to TRBJ1-1; a weak D match, TRBD1 (5 bases). The CDR3 totals 13 residues. With 4 bases removed from V and 3 bases from J, the gap between germline ends came to 10 bases. Germline V gene lookup returns CDR1 SGDLS and CDR2 YYNGEE. In nucleotides, the CDR3 is TGTGCCAGCAGCACTAACAGGTACACTGAAGCTTTCTTT. Translated: CASSTNRYTEAFF.

The chain links TRBV7-2 to TRBJ1-5; D is possibly TRBD1 (5 bases). Germline V CDR1 and CDR2: SGHTA, FQGNSA. V was clipped by 4 bases and J by 6 bases, with 13 bases between them. CDR3 length: 14 amino acids. In nucleotides, the CDR3 is TGTGCCAGCAGCTCGCAGGGTCCCAGTCAGCCCCAGCATTTT. It translates to CASSSQGPSQPQHF.

J is TRBJ2-3 and V is TRBV10-1; 10 bases are shared with TRBD2. The length of the CDR3 is 13 residues. Germline V gene data show CDR1 as WNHNN and CDR2 as SYGVQD (reference sequence). With V trimmed by 8 bases and J by 1 base, 0 bases remained unmatched. For the CDR3, the DNA is TGCGCCAGCGGGACTAGCGGCACAGATACGCAGTATTTT. Translated: CASGTSGTDTQYF.

The rearrangement joins TRBV27 to TRBJ1-1, with 9 nucleotides matching TRBD1. This CDR3 has 16 amino acids. Losses at the gene ends were 3 bases for V and 3 bases for J; bases not matched to a gene: 8. Germline loops: CDR1 MNHEY, CDR2 SMNVEV (reference sequence). The DNA for the CDR3 is TGTGCCAGCAGTTTCACCTGGACAGGGGTAGACACTGAAGCTTTCTTT. Translation: CASSFTWTGVDTEAFF.

The table lists this clone with a count of one. The rearrangement uses TRBV2 and TRBJ2-7; 7 bases align to TRBD2. From germline, CDR1 is SNHLY and CDR2 FYNNEI. After removal of 8 bases from V and 1 base from J, the junction contained 5 bases not matched to a gene. The CDR3 sequence is 13 residues long. The CDR3 here is CASDKRGSYEQYF. In DNA form, the CDR3 reads TGTGCCAGCGATAAGCGGGGTTCCTACGAGCAGTACTTC.

The chain couples TRBV19 to TRBJ2-1; 8 nucleotides match TRBD1. CDR1 and CDR2 (germline): LNHDA, SQIVND (reference sequence). V trimming: 5 bases; J trimming: 7 bases; junction bases outside the gene matches: 13. The CDR3 loop spans 16 amino acids. The CDR3 reads CASSSFETGVGNEQFF. The CDR3 coding sequence is TGTGCCAGTAGTTCTTTCGAGACAGGGGTTGGGAATGAGCAGTTCTTC.

The chain joins TRBV5-6 to TRBJ2-7, with 7 bases identical to TRBD1. The CDR3 consists of 14 residues. The V gene's germline CDR1 is SGHDT and CDR2 YYEEEE. Trimming took 6 bases from V and 2 from J; bases not matched to a gene: 8. CDR3 sequence reads: CASTRTGGTYEQYF. The CDR3 region has the DNA TGTGCCAGCACCCGGACAGGAGGAACCTACGAGCAGTACTTC.

V and J are TRBV5-1 and TRBJ1-3; 10 bases are shared with TRBD1. Germline V lookup: CDR1 SGHRS, CDR2 YFSETQ. The CDR3 runs 16 residues. V shed 1 base, J shed 3 bases, and the junction held 4 bases outside the gene matches. Here the CDR3 DNA reads TGCGCCAGCAGCTTGACTGACAGGGGGCATGGAAACACCATATATTTT. Its translation is CASSLTDRGHGNTIYF. Using reference TRBV5-1 and TRBJ1-3 for the parts outside the CDR3, the full variable domain is KAGVTQTPRYLIKTRGQQVTLSCSPISGHRSVSWYQQTPGQGLQFLFEYFSETQRNKGNFPGRFSGRQFSNSRSEMNVSTLELGDSALYLCASSLTDRGHGNTIYFGEGSWLTVV.

This chain connects TRBV19 to TRBJ1-3; the D gene is possibly TRBD1 (5 bases). The CDR3 totals 15 residues. The ends were cut back, 3 bases at V and 0 bases at J, with 9 bases in the middle. Germline V CDR1 and CDR2: LNHDA, SQIVND (reference sequence). The CDR3 loop reads CASSIRANSGNTIYF. The CDR3 DNA is TGTGCCAGTAGTATCAGGGCAAACTCTGGAAACACCATATATTTT. Full variable domain (remainder filled in from reference TRBV19 and TRBJ1-3): DGGITQSPKYLFRKEGQNVTLSCEQNLNHDAMYWYRQDPGQGLRLIYYSQIVNDFQKGDIAEGYSVSREKKESFPLTVTSAQKNPTAFYLCASSIRANSGNTIYFGEGSWLTVV.

The chain couples TRBV20-1 to TRBJ2-1; D is ambiguous. The CDR3 is made up of 10 amino acids. Trimming left V 6 bases short and J 8 bases short, with 8 bases between. CDR1 DFQATT and CDR2 SNEGSKA come from the germline V gene (reference sequence). CDR3 protein: CSAPRDEQFF. The CDR3 region has the DNA TGCAGTGCACCTCGGGATGAGCAGTTCTTC.

The gene calls are TRBV2 and TRBJ1-5; 11 nucleotides align to TRBD1. CDR3 length: 15 amino acids. Germline CDR1 and CDR2: SNHLY and FYNNEI. J lost 3 bases, V lost 6 bases, and 4 bases had no gene match. The CDR3: CASSGTGGDNQPQHF. CDR3 in DNA: TGTGCCAGCAGCGGGACAGGGGGGGACAATCAGCCCCAGCATTTT. The complete variable domain, with remaining parts taken from reference TRBV2 and TRBJ1-5, reads EPEVTQTPSHQVTQMGQEVILRCVPISNHLYFYWYRQILGQKVEFLVSFYNNEISEKSEIFDDQFSVERPDGSNFTLKIRSTKLEDSAMYFCASSGTGGDNQPQHFGDGTRLSIL.

This clone has only one observation. The chain recombines TRBV12-3 or TRBV12-4 with TRBJ1-5; no clear D gene. CDR3 size: 13 residues. V was trimmed by 4 bases and J by 4 bases, leaving 8 bases between them. As DNA, the CDR3 is TGTGCCAGCAGTTCATCACTTAATCAGCCCCAGCATTTT. Its protein is CASSSSLNQPQHF.